A selection of T cell receptor beta chains follows, all from one sample in a study of breast tumors, draining lymph nodes, adjacent tissues. TCRdb independently ran MiXCR on the multiplex PCR reads; one entry per CDR3 protein. The sample includes about 230,000 distinct CDR3 sequences, about 30% of them seen just once. The specimen sequenced was axillary lymph node tissue. Receptors were obtained from a female donor with breast cancer. Some clones in this sample may be carry-over from other donors' samples. Each CDR3 is given with its conserved first and last residue. D genes are given only for firm matches. Rows give clone size only sometimes, using once, few, many, or a class for an expanded clone.

d_call clone_size j_call v_call cdr3_nt cdr3_aa
- - TRBJ2-5 TRBV5-1 TGCGCCAGCAGCTTATCTAAGCCACAAGACACCCAGTACTTC CASSLSKPQDTQYF
- many TRBJ1-3 TRBV4-3 TGCGCCAGCAGCCAAGACAAGGCCTCTGGAAACACCATATATTTT CASSQDKASGNTIYF
- many TRBJ2-3 TRBV6-4 TGTGCCAGCAGTGAATCGGGCAGGAGCACAGATACGCAGTATTTT CASSESGRSTDTQYF
TRBD1 - TRBJ1-3 TRBV9 TGTGCCAGCAGCGCGGGACAGAGCTCTGGAAACACCATATATTTT CASSAGQSSGNTIYF
TRBD2 - TRBJ2-1 TRBV4-1 TGCGCCAGCAGCCAGCGGACTAGCGGGACCTCCTACAATGAGCAGTTCTTC CASSQRTSGTSYNEQFF
TRBD1 many TRBJ1-2 TRBV6-6 TGTGCCAGCAGTTTCCCGACAGGGGGAAGTGGCTACACCTTC CASSFPTGGSGYTF
- many TRBJ1-4 TRBV30 TGTGCCTTTGACAGAGGAATTAATGAAAAACTGTTTTTT CAFDRGINEKLFF
TRBD1 - TRBJ2-3 TRBV2 TGTGCCAGCAGTGACGGGACAGACCTCACAGATACGCAGTATTTT CASSDGTDLTDTQYF
- many TRBJ2-3 TRBV25-1 TGTGCCACCCGCCCGCGGAGGTTGTTCACAGATACGCAGTATTTT CATRPRRLFTDTQYF
TRBD2 many TRBJ2-7 TRBV27 TGTGCCAGCAGTCCGGGGACTAGCGGGAGTTCAGAGCAGTACTTC CASSPGTSGSSEQYF
- many TRBJ2-7 TRBV2 TGTGCCAGCAGCCTACAGGGCACCTTCTCCTACGAGCAGTACTTC CASSLQGTFSYEQYF
- - TRBJ2-4 TRBV5-1 TGCGCCAGCAGCTTGAGCGCCGGACAGCGGGTCAACTTC CASSLSAGQRVNF
TRBD1 - TRBJ1-5 TRBV2 TGTGCCAGCACCAGGGGGACAGGGGAATTAGGAAATCAGCCCCAGCATTTT CASTRGTGELGNQPQHF
TRBD2 - TRBJ2-7 TRBV4-1 TGCGCCGGCAGCGGGACTAGCAGCCCCTACGGGCAGTACTTC CAGSGTSSPYGQYF
TRBD2 - TRBJ2-1 TRBV24-1 TGTGCCACCAGTGATTGGACTAGCGGGGGCATTAATGAGCAGTTCTTC CATSDWTSGGINEQFF
TRBD2 many TRBJ2-1 TRBV5-1 TGCGCCAGCAGCTTGGTCTCTTCGGGGGGTGAGCAGTTCTTC CASSLVSSGGEQFF
- many TRBJ1-4 TRBV12-5 TGTGCTAGTGGATACCCTGGCGAAAAACTGTTTTTT CASGYPGEKLFF
- many TRBJ1-6 TRBV5-1 TGCGCCAGCAGCTTACAGGGAAATGGCTCACCCCTCCACTTT CASSLQGNGSPLHF
- once TRBJ2-1 TRBV11-2 TGTGCCAGCAGCTTAGGGTTAGTTGACAGTGAGCAGTTCTTC CASSLGLVDSEQFF
TRBD2 few TRBJ2-7 TRBV28 TGTGCCAGCAGTTCCCTAGCGGGAGTCAGTTCATCAGAGCAGTACTTC CASSSLAGVSSSEQYF
- - TRBJ2-7 TRBV12-3/TRBV12-4 TGTGCCAGCAGTTTCTTCGGGGAAATCCGTTTAGAGCAGTACTTC CASSFFGEIRLEQYF
- many TRBJ1-3 TRBV12-3/TRBV12-4 TGTGCCAGCAGTTTATCAGGGGCGATCTCTGGAAACACCATATATTTT CASSLSGAISGNTIYF
- many TRBJ2-7 TRBV3-1 TGTGCCAGCAGCTCTTTCCACGAGCAGTACTTC CASSSFHEQYF
- many TRBJ2-7 TRBV7-3 TGTGCCAGCAGCTCTACGGTGGGCTCCTACGAGCAGTACTTC CASSSTVGSYEQYF
- many TRBJ2-5 TRBV12-3/TRBV12-4 TGTGCCAGCAGTTTTAGGAACCAAGAGACCCAGTACTTC CASSFRNQETQYF
- - TRBJ2-3 TRBV2 TGTGCCAGCAGTGAAGCGGCTAGCGTTGACTTCACAGATACGCAGTATTTT CASSEAASVDFTDTQYF
- - TRBJ1-2 TRBV12-3/TRBV12-4 TGTGCCAGCAGTAGCGCTCGGGCGAACTACTATGGCTACACCTTC CASSSARANYYGYTF
TRBD1 many TRBJ2-2 TRBV29-1 TGCAGCGCCACAGGGGGCGAAAGAACCGGGGAGCTGTTTTTT CSATGGERTGELFF
- - TRBJ1-5 TRBV10-3 TGTGCCATCAGTGAATCCGGGACAAATCAGCCCCAGCATTTT CAISESGTNQPQHF
- many TRBJ1-2 TRBV6-5 TGTGCCAGCAGAAAGGGGACGGGCCCTTCTGGCTACACCTTC CASRKGTGPSGYTF
- many TRBJ1-2 TRBV7-9 TGTGCCAGCAGCTTAGTAGCAGGGAATGGCTACACCTTC CASSLVAGNGYTF
- many TRBJ2-1 TRBV19 TGTGCCAGTAGTATGAGGGGGTATGAGCAGTTCTTC CASSMRGYEQFF
TRBD1 - TRBJ2-1 TRBV29-1 TGCAGACGGGACAGGGGGCCCAATGAGCAGTTCTTC CRRDRGPNEQFF
- many TRBJ2-7 TRBV5-6 TGTGCCAGCAGCCGGGGACGGGGCACCTACGAGCAGTACTTC CASSRGRGTYEQYF
- many TRBJ1-4 TRBV2 TGTGCCAGCAGGGCCGGGGGTAATGAAAAACTGTTTTTT CASRAGGNEKLFF
TRBD2 many TRBJ2-1 TRBV7-9 TGTGCCAGCAGCTTCCGACTAGCGGGAGGACCCTACAATGAGCAGTTCTTC CASSFRLAGGPYNEQFF
- many TRBJ2-1 TRBV4-1 TGCGCCAGCAGCCAGGGGAGGACCCGATCCTACAATGAGCAGTTCTTC CASSQGRTRSYNEQFF
- many TRBJ2-7 TRBV19 TGTGCCAGTAGTATGGATACCCTTGGCCCTTACGAGCAGTACTTC CASSMDTLGPYEQYF
TRBD1 - TRBJ1-5 TRBV7-6 TGTGCCAGCAGCCGAGGGACAGGCGGGCGGGGAGGACAGCATTTT CASSRGTGGRGGQHF
TRBD2 many TRBJ2-7 TRBV19 TGTGCCAGTAGTCCCTGGGGGACTAGCCGCTACGAGCAGTACTTC CASSPWGTSRYEQYF
TRBD1 many TRBJ1-4 TRBV7-9 TGTGCCAGCAGCAGCCTCGACAGGGAGACTGAAAAACTGTTTTTT CASSSLDRETEKLFF
- few TRBJ2-1 TRBV6-5 TGTGCCAGCAGTCACTCCCGCATTCCACACAATGAGCAGTTCTTC CASSHSRIPHNEQFF
TRBD2 many TRBJ2-7 TRBV7-2 TGTGCCAGCAGCTTAAACGGGGGGAGCTCCTACGAGCAGTACTTC CASSLNGGSSYEQYF
TRBD1 - TRBJ2-7 TRBV6-1 TGTGCCAGCAGGCTATCCGGGACAGGCTACGAGCAGTACTTC CASRLSGTGYEQYF
- many TRBJ1-6 TRBV19 TGTGCCAGTAGTACCCAAGGCACCTATAATTCACCCCTCCACTTT CASSTQGTYNSPLHF
- - TRBJ2-1 TRBV7-2 TGTCCCAGCAGCCCAGGAGTAGCTTCCATTGGGCAGTTCTTC CPSSPGVASIGQFF
- many TRBJ2-7 TRBV28 TGTGCCAGCAGCTCTAGCGACGAGCAGTACTTC CASSSSDEQYF
- many TRBJ2-1 TRBV6-4 TGTGCCAGCAGTGGGGAATCCGGCAATGAGCAGTTCTTC CASSGESGNEQFF